This T cell receptor (beta chain) came from a study of blood T cell repertoires in COVID-19. At the level of the study: Sample material is recorded as cDNA or gDNA derived from T cells, B-cell-depleted T cells, or PBMCs.

J was trimmed by 2 bases and V by 2 bases; bases with no gene match: 5. The length of the CDR3 is 15 residues. In germline, CDR1 is SGHRS, CDR2 YFSETQ. The sample holds a few counts of this clone. The protocol was immunoSEQ multiplex PCR, while the TCRdb copy is restricted to in-frame clones and leaves out a portion. The sample has 150,000 or so clones; 80% to 90% are singletons. This sequence originates from a man aged 18 to 29 with COVID-19, enrolled during active disease. The rearrangement links TRBV5-1 to TRBJ2-3; 7 bases fit TRBD2. Specimen: peripheral blood. The CDR3 is CASSLGGSLTDTQYF. Written as DNA, the CDR3 is TGCGCCAGCAGCTTAGGCGGGAGTCTCACAGATACGCAGTATTTT.